This entry is about one TCR beta chain. No antigen is known for it. The sample comes from a study of OX40 agonist ivuxolimab in advanced cancers. Study summary: The dose of intravenous ivuxolimab that patients received every 2 weeks ranged from 0.01 to 10 mg/kg. The dose-escalation cohort had hepatocellular carcinoma, melanoma, renal cell or head and neck cancer. Study-wide findings and caveats: CD4+ and CD8+ blood T cells expanded clonally by week 6 at 0.1 to 3.0 mg/kg.

Germline CDR1 SEHNR, CDR2 FQNEAQ (reference sequence). The CDR3 extends over 17 amino acids. The V segment lost 1 base and the J segment 1 base; nucleotides outside the gene matches: 7. Clones were sequenced by immunoSEQ multiplex PCR, and TCRdb holds only the in-frame ones, with some missing. Of some 31,000 clones in the sample, approximately 91% are singletons; the top ten hold just under 9.5%. Sample: CD4+ or CD8+ T cells sorted from blood, taken in a trial of the OX40 agonist ivuxolimab. This sequence originates from an adult with an advanced solid tumor such as melanoma, head and neck, liver or kidney cancer. This rearrangement joins TRBV7-9 to TRBJ2-5; 9 nucleotides match TRBD2. The CDR3, as DNA: TGTGCCAGCAGCTTAGAGGCTAGCGGGGATTTCCAAGAGACCCAGTACTTC. Protein product: CASSLEASGDFQETQYF. The complete variable domain, with remaining parts taken from reference TRBV7-9 and TRBJ2-5, reads DTGVSQNPRHKITKRGQNVTFRCDPISEHNRLYWYRQTLGQGPEFLTYFQNEAQLEKSRLLSDRFSAERPKGSFSTLEIQRTEQGDSAMYLCASSLEASGDFQETQYFGPGTRLLVL.